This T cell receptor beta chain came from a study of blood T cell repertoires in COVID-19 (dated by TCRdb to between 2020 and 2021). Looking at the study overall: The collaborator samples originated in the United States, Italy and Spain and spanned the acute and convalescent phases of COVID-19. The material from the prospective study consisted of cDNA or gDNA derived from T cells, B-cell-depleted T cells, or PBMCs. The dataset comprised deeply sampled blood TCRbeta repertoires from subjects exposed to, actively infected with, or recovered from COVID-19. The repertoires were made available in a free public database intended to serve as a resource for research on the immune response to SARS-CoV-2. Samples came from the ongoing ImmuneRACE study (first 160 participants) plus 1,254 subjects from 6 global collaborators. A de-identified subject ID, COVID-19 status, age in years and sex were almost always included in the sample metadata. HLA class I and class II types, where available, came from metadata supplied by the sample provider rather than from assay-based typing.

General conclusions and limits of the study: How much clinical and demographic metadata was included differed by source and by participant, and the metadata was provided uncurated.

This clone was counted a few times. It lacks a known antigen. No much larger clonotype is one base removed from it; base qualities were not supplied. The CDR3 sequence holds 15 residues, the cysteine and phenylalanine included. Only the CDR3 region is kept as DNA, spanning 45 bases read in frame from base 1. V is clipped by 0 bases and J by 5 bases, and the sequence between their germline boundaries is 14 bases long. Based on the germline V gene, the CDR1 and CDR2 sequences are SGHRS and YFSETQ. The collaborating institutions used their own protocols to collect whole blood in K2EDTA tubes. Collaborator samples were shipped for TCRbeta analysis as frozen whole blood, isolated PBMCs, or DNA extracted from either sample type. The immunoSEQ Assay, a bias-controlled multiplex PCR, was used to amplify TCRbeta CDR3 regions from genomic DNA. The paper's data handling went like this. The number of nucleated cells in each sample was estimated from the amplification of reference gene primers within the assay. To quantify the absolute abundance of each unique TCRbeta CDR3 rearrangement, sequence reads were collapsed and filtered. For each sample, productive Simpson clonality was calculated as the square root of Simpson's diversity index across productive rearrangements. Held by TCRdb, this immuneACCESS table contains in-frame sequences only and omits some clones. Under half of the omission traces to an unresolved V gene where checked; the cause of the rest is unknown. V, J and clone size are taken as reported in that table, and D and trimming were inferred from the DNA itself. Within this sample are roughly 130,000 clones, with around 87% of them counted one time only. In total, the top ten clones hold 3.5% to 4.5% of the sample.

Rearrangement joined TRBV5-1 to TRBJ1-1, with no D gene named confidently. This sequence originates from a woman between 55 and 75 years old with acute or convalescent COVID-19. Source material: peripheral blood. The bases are TGCGCCAGCAGCTTGGAGGTTCAAGGAGGGACTGAAGCTTTCTTT. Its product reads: CASSLEVQGGTEAFF.